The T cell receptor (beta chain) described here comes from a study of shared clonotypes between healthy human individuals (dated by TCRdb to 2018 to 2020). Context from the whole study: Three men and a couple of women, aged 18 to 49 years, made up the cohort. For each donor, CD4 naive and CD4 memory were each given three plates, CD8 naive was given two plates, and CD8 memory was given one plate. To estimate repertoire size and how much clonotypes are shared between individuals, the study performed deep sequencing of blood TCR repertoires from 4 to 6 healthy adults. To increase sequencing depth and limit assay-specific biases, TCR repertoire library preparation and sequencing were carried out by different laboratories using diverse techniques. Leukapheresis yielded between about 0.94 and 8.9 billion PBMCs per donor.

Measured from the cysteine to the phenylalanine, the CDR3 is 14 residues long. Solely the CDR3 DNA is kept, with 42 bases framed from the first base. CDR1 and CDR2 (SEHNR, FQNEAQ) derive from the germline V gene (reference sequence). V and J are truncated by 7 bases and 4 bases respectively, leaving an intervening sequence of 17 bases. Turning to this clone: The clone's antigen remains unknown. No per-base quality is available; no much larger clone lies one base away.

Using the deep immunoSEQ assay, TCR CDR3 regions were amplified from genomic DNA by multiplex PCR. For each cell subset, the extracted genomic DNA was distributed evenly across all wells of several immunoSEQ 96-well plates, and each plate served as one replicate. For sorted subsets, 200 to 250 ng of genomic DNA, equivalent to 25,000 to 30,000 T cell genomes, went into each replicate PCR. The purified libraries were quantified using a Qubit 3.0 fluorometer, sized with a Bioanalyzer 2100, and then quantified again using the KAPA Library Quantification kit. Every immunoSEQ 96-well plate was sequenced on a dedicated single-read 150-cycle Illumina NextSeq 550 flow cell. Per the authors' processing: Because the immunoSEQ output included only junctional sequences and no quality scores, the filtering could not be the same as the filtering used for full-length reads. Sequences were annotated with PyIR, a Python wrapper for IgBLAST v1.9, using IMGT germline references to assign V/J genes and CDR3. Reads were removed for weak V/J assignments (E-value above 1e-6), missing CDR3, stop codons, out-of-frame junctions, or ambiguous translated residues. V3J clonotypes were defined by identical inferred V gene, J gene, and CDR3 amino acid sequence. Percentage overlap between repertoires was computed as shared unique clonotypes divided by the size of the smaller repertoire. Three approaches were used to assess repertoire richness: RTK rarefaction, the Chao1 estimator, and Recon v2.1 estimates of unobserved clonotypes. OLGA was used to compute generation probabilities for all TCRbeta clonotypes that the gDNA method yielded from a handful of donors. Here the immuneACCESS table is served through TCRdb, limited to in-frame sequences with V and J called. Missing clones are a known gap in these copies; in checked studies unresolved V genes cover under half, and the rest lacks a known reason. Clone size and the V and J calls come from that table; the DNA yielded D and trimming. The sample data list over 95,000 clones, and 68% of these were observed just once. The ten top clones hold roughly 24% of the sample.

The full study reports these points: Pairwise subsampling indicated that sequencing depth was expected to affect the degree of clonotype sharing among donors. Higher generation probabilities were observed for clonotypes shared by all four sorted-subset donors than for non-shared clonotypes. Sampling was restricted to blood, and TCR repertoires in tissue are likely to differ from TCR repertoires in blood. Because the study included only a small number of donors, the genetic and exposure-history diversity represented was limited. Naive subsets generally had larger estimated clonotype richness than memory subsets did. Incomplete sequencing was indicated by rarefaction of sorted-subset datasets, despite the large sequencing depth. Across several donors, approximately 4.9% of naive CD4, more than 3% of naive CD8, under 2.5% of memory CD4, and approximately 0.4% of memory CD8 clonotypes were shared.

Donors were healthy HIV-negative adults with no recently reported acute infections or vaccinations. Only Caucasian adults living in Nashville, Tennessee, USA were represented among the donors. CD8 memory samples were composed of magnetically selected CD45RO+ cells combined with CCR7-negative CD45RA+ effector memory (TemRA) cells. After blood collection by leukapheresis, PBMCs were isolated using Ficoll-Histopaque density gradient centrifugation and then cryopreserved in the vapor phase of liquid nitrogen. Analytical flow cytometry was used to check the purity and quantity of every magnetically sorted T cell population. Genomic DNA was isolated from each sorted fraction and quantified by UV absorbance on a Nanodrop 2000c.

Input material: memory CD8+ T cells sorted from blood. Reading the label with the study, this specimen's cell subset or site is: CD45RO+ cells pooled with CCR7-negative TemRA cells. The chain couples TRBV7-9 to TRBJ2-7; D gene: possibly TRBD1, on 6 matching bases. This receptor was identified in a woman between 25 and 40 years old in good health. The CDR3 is CASTVDRNWYEQYF. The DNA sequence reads TGTGCCAGCACCGTTGACAGGAATTGGTACGAGCAGTACTTC.